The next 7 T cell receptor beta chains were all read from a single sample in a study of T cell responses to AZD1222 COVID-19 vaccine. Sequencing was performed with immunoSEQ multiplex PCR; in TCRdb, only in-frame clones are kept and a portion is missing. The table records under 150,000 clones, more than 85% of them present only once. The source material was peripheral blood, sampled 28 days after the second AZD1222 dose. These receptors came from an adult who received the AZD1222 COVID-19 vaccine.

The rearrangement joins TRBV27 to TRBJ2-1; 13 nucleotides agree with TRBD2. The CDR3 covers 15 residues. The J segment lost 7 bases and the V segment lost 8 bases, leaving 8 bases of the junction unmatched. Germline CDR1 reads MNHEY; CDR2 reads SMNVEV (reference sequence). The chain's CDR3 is CASAGTSGIWNEQFF. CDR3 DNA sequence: TGTGCCAGCGCTGGGACTAGCGGGATTTGGAATGAGCAGTTCTTC.

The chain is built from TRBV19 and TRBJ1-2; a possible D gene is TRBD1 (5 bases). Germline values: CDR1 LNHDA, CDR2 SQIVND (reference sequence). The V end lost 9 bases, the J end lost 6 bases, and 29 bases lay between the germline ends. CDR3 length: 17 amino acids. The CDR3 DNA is TGTGCCAGCAGTCGATTGGGGACGGGGATTTCGTTGGATGGCTACACCTTC. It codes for CASSRLGTGISLDGYTF.

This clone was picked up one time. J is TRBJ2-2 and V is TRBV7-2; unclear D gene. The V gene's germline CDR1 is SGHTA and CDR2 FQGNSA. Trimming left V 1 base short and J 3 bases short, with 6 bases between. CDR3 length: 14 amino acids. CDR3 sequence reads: CASSLDPYTGELFF. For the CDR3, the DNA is TGTGCCAGCAGCTTAGACCCATACACCGGGGAGCTGTTTTTT.

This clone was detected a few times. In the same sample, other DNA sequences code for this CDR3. CDR3 bases: TGTGCCAGCAGTTACCGTGGACTCTCTGGAAACACCATATATTTT. It specifies CASSYRGLSGNTIYF. This chain connects TRBV6-5 to TRBJ1-3; D ambiguous. The germline gives CDR1 MNHEY, CDR2 SVGAGI. The CDR3 extends over 15 amino acids. Trimming removed 2 bases from V and 0 bases from J, with 8 bases in between.

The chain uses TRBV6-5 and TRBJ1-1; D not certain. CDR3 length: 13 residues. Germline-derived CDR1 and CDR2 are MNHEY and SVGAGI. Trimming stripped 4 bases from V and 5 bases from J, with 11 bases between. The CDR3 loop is CASSSKRWTEAFF. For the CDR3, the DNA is TGTGCCAGCAGTTCCAAGCGGTGGACTGAAGCTTTCTTT.

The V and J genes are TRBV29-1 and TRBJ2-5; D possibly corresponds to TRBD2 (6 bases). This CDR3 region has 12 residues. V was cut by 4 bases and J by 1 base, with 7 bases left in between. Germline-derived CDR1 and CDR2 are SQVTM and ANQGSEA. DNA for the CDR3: TGCAGCGTTGTTAGCGGCCAAGAGACCCAGTACTTC. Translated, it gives CSVVSGQETQYF.

Here the CDR3 DNA reads TGCGCCAGCAGTAGGGACTACCAGGCCCAGTACTTC. Its translation: CASSRDYQAQYF. The chain couples TRBV5-1 to TRBJ2-5; 7 nucleotides match TRBD2. The CDR3 runs to 12 residues. Germline V gene lookup returns CDR1 SGHRS and CDR2 YFSETQ. The junction had 7 bases not matched to a gene; V was cut back by 5 bases and J by 9 bases.